One sample yielded the 21 T cell receptor beta chains listed below, sequenced in a study of control samples from healthy donors and cancer patients. Measured with immunoSEQ multiplex PCR; TCRdb has only the in-frame clones, and not every one. The table records some 76,000 clones, under 90% of them present only once. The sequencing sample was made of PBMCs. These TCRs come from a woman between 50 and 59 years old with colorectal cancer.

This chain uses TRBV7-2 with TRBJ1-2, with no clear D. Germline CDR1 SGHTA, CDR2 FQGNSA. The CDR3 consists of 15 residues. Trimming cost V 1 base and J 14 bases, with 23 bases left between them. The CDR3 reads CASSLVTDITMAGTF. The CDR3 bases are TGTGCCAGCAGCTTAGTGACCGACATTACTATGGCTGGGACCTTC.

This clone was observed once. The chain employs TRBV4-3 and TRBJ2-6, with 7 bases that match TRBD1. J was trimmed by 4 bases and V by 0 bases; bases with no gene match: 3. CDR3 size: 16 residues. Germline V lookup: CDR1 LGHNA, CDR2 YSLEER. CDR3 nucleotide sequence: TGCGCCAGCAGCCAAGATGACAGGGCCGGGGCCAACGTCCTGACTTTC. It is translated as CASSQDDRAGANVLTF.

V usage is TRBV5-1 and J usage is TRBJ1-1; no firm D call. There are 15 residues in the CDR3. The V and J ends lost 4 bases and 5 bases respectively, with 18 bases between them. Germline loops: CDR1 SGHRS, CDR2 YFSETQ. CDR3 in DNA: TGCGCCAGCAGCCCCGCCGTAGGGAGACGAACTGAAGCTTTCTTT. Translating it yields CASSPAVGRRTEAFF.

V gene TRBV14 combines with J gene TRBJ2-4, with 12 bases identical to TRBD1. This CDR3 is 20 amino acids long. Germline CDR1 is SGHDN and CDR2 is FVKESK. The V segment lost 0 bases and the J segment 0 bases; nucleotides outside the gene matches: 9. The CDR3 DNA sequence: TGTGCCAGCAGCCAAGAACCGGGACAGGGGGCGAACTTAGCCAAAAACATTCAGTACTTC. Amino acids: CASSQEPGQGANLAKNIQYF. Using reference TRBV14 and TRBJ2-4 for the parts outside the CDR3, the full variable domain is EAGVTQFPSHSVIEKGQTVTLRCDPISGHDNLYWYRRVMGKEIKFLLHFVKESKQDESGMPNNRFLAERTGGTYSTLKVQPAELEDSGVYFCASSQEPGQGANLAKNIQYFGAGTRLSVL.

This clone came up once. J is TRBJ2-1 and V is TRBV6-5; TRBD1 might be the D (5 bases). With 0 bases removed from V and 7 bases from J, the gap between germline ends came to 10 bases. The CDR3 is 14 amino acids. From germline, CDR1 is MNHEY and CDR2 SVGAGI. The CDR3 loop is CASSYSWGQNEQFF. As DNA, the CDR3 is TGTGCCAGCAGTTACTCTTGGGGCCAGAATGAGCAGTTCTTC.

V is TRBV29-1 and J is TRBJ1-4; maybe TRBD1 (6 bases). V shed 4 bases and J shed 7 bases, with 13 bases lying between them. This CDR3 has 13 amino acids. Germline V gives CDR1 SQVTM, CDR2 ANQGSEA. CDR3 in amino acids: CSVAQRGVEKLFF. The CDR3 DNA reads as TGCAGCGTTGCCCAGAGGGGGGTTGAAAAACTGTTTTTT. Drawing the rest from reference TRBV29-1 and TRBJ1-4, the complete variable domain is SAVISQKPSRDICQRGTSLTIQCQVDSQVTMMFWYRQQPGQSLTLIATANQGSEATYESGFVIDKFPISRPNLTFSTLTVSNMSPEDSSIYLCSVAQRGVEKLFFGSGTQLSVL.

This chain uses TRBV28 with TRBJ1-2; no clear D. Trimming shortened V by 3 bases and J by 5 bases, and 10 bases separated the two germline ends. CDR3 length: 13 amino acids. The germline V gene encodes CDR1 MDHEN and CDR2 SYDVKM. The CDR3 DNA is TGTGCCAGCAGTTTCGCCCGGGGATATGGCTACACCTTC. It encodes CASSFARGYGYTF.

The chain uses TRBV7-3 and TRBJ2-3; 10 bases map to TRBD2. This CDR3 is built from 16 residues. V was clipped by 3 bases and J by 2 bases; unmatched bases: 5. The germline gives CDR1 SGHTA, CDR2 FQGTGA. CDR3 residues: CASSFIAGGSTDTQYF. The CDR3 region has the DNA TGTGCCAGCAGCTTTATAGCGGGGGGATCCACAGATACGCAGTATTTT.

The chain links TRBV9 to TRBJ1-6; tentatively, D is TRBD1 (6 bases). V dropped 0 bases and J dropped 10 bases, with 11 bases sitting between them. The CDR3 loop spans 14 amino acids. The germline V gene has CDR1 SGDLS and CDR2 YYNGEE. The CDR3: CASSVATGTSPLHF. The DNA for the CDR3 is TGTGCCAGCAGCGTAGCTACAGGGACCTCACCCCTCCACTTT.

The J gene is TRBJ1-1, the V gene TRBV10-3; D perhaps matches TRBD1 (6 bases). Germline V gene data show CDR1 as ENHRY and CDR2 as SYGVKD. CDR3 length: 12 residues. Trimming pared 8 bases from V and 3 bases from J, leaving 10 bases between. The CDR3 spells CAIQGSHTEAFF. CDR3 bases: TGTGCCATCCAGGGGAGTCACACTGAAGCTTTCTTT.

The genes are TRBV14 and TRBJ2-2, with D hard to call. V shed 1 base and J shed 6 bases, with 6 bases lying between them. Germline CDR1 and CDR2: SGHDN and FVKESK. This CDR3 comprises 13 residues. CDR3 region: CASSQGTAGELFF. The CDR3 DNA is TGTGCCAGCAGCCAAGGGACGGCCGGGGAGCTGTTTTTT.

V is TRBV4-1 and J is TRBJ2-2; 7 bases map to TRBD1. CDR3 length equals 14 residues. V lost 4 bases and J lost 6; bases outside the gene matches: 5. Germline V gene sequence: CDR1 MGHRA, CDR2 YSYEKL. The CDR3 nucleotides read TGCGCCAGCAGCCCCATACAGGGGTCCGGGGAGCTGTTTTTT. Its translation is CASSPIQGSGELFF.

As for this clone: Other DNA sequences in the sample encode the same CDR3. The rearrangement joins TRBV6-2 or TRBV6-3 to TRBJ1-2; D is unclear. V was cut by 2 bases and J by 2 bases, with 3 bases left in between. This CDR3 is built from 12 residues. Germline CDR1 is MNHEY and CDR2 is SVGEGT. This chain's CDR3 is CASSYGNYGYTF. CDR3 in DNA: TGTGCCAGCAGTTACGGAAACTATGGCTACACCTTC.

The count of this clone is one. The gene calls are TRBV6-2 or TRBV6-3 and TRBJ2-1; TRBD2 is a possible D gene (6 bases). Trimming pared 5 bases from V and 9 bases from J, leaving 20 bases between. The CDR3 sequence is 15 residues long. In germline, CDR1 is MNHEY, CDR2 SVGEGT. The CDR3 DNA follows: TGTGCCAGCAGTGGCCCCCGGGGGAGTTTCATTGAGCAGTTCTTC. Translation gives CASSGPRGSFIEQFF.

In the case of this clone: The same CDR3 is also encoded by other DNA sequences in this sample. The chain is built from TRBV27 and TRBJ1-4, with TRBD1 matching over 10 bases. Losses at the gene ends were 5 bases for V and 3 bases for J; bases not matched to a gene: 3. From germline, CDR1 is MNHEY and CDR2 SMNVEV (reference sequence). The CDR3 contains 15 residues. CDR3 DNA sequence: TGTGCCAGCAGTCCGACAGGGGGCTCTAATGAAAAACTGTTTTTT. Encoded protein: CASSPTGGSNEKLFF.

This sequence joins TRBV2 and TRBJ2-6, with 9 bases matching TRBD1. Trimming removed 7 bases from V and 0 bases from J; junction bases left unmatched: 10. Germline loops: CDR1 SNHLY, CDR2 FYNNEI. This CDR3 has 18 residues. CDR3 loop: CASNRVTGGLSGANVLTF. DNA for the CDR3: TGTGCCAGCAACAGGGTAACAGGGGGCCTCTCTGGGGCCAACGTCCTGACTTTC.

This clone was observed once. This chain joins TRBV14 and TRBJ1-4; D gene ambiguous. The CDR3 extends over 13 amino acids. Germline CDR1 reads SGHDN; CDR2 reads FVKESK. V lost 1 base to trimming and J lost 5 bases, with 5 bases between them. This CDR3 reads CASSQARNEKLFF. In DNA form, the CDR3 reads TGTGCCAGCAGCCAAGCGCGCAATGAAAAACTGTTTTTT.

The V call is TRBV9, the J call TRBJ2-2, with D perhaps TRBD2 (7 bases). This CDR3 is built from 15 residues. CDR1 SGDLS and CDR2 YYNGEE come from the germline V gene. V dropped 2 bases and J dropped 4 bases, with 12 bases sitting between them. The CDR3, as DNA: TGTGCCAGCAGCGTCACGGCGGGGGCCACCGGGGAGCTGTTTTTT. This encodes CASSVTAGATGELFF.

This clone showed up just once. The chain has TRBV7-3 and TRBJ2-2, with 11 bases that match TRBD1. From germline, CDR1 is SGHTA and CDR2 FQGTGA. Losses at the gene ends were 5 bases for V and 3 bases for J; bases not matched to a gene: 2. The CDR3 has 15 amino acids. The CDR3 loop reads CASSPGQGDTGELFF. CDR3 nucleotide sequence: TGTGCCAGCAGCCCGGGACAGGGGGACACCGGGGAGCTGTTTTTT.

This rearrangement joins TRBV2 to TRBJ1-1; D is possibly TRBD1 (6 bases). Trimming left V 7 bases short and J 1 base short, with 13 bases between. This CDR3 has 14 residues. The germline CDR1 and CDR2 sequences are SNHLY and FYNNEI. The CDR3 bases are TGTGCCAGCACCCTGGGAGGGGGGAACACTGAAGCTTTCTTT. As protein: CASTLGGGNTEAFF.

The chain combines TRBV6-4 with TRBJ2-5, with D hard to call. Per the germline V gene, CDR1 is MRHNA and CDR2 is SNTAGT. The germline V and J ends were trimmed by 10 bases and 0 bases, with 12 bases remaining between them. This CDR3 spans 13 amino acids. The CDR3 sequence: CAIPGLYQETQYF. Here the CDR3 DNA reads TGTGCCATCCCCGGATTGTACCAAGAGACCCAGTACTTC.